This T cell receptor (beta chain) originates from a study of blood T cells in healthy people across ages. Study overall: Template switching recovered approximately one barcoded beta molecule for every two T cells.

Whole-study findings and limits: With unsorted PBMCs, a conclusive comparison of naive versus antigen-experienced cells was not possible.

For this clonotype: The target antigen is unknown.

Germline values: CDR1 SGHVS, CDR2 FNYEAQ. The trim removed 4 bases at V and 4 bases at J, leaving 5 bases unmatched. The CDR3 spans 15 residues. The authors ran a second PCR of about 6 to 11 cycles using a sample-barcoded 5' primer and a J-beta primer mix. The template-switch adaptor was a 5' adaptor with 12 random nucleotides. It tagged each cDNA molecule. Using its own MiXCR run on the 5' RACE reads, TCRdb lists one record per CDR3 protein. This sample yields over 1,300,000 distinct CDR3 sequences, of which around 55% are seen a single time; more than 6% belongs to the top ten. The sequence came from a man aged 18-30 years in good health. The chain combines TRBV7-6 with TRBJ2-3; 10 nucleotides line up with TRBD1. The sample was blood. The CDR3 DNA follows: TGTGCCAGCAGCTCGACAGGGGGCGATTCAGATACGCAGTATTTT. Amino acid sequence: CASSSTGGDSDTQYF. Filled out from reference TRBV7-6 and TRBJ2-3, the complete variable domain reads GAGVSQSPRYKVTKRGQDVALRCDPISGHVSLYWYRQALGQGPEFLTYFNYEAQQDKSGLPNDRFSAERPEGSISTLTIQRTEQRDSAMYRCASSSTGGDSDTQYFGPGTRLTVL.